The rows below give T cell receptor beta chains drawn from one sample of a study of blood T cell repertoires in COVID-19. The assay was immunoSEQ multiplex PCR, and TCRdb's table has in-frame clones only and misses some. The table has approximately 100,000 clones, 70% to 85% seen once. The sequencing input was peripheral blood. These receptors all stem from a man aged 60-69 years with acute or convalescent COVID-19. CDR3s include the opening cysteine and the closing phenylalanine or tryptophan. A D gene is named only where the DNA matches it firmly. A row's size may be missing; if present it is once, few, many or a size class.

v_gene: TRBV18; d_gene: TRBD1; len: 15; abundance: few; j_gene: TRBJ1-1; CDR3nt: TGTGCCAGCTCACTAACTCGGACAGGCTACACTGAAGCTTTCTTT; CDR3aa: CASSLTRTGYTEAFF
v_gene: TRBV28; d_gene: -; len: 13; abundance: few; j_gene: TRBJ2-5; CDR3nt: TGTGCCAGCAGTAGGACACTTAAAGAGACCCAGTACTTC; CDR3aa: CASSRTLKETQYF
v_gene: TRBV5-6; d_gene: -; len: 12; abundance: -; j_gene: TRBJ2-7; CDR3nt: TGTGCCAGCGAACTCCCGGGGTTAAGGCAGTACTTC; CDR3aa: CASELPGLRQYF
v_gene: TRBV7-9; d_gene: -; len: 16; abundance: -; j_gene: TRBJ2-6; CDR3nt: TGTGCCAGCAGCGCCCGGGAGATATCTGGGGCCAACGTCCTGACTTTC; CDR3aa: CASSAREISGANVLTF
v_gene: TRBV19; d_gene: -; len: 13; abundance: -; j_gene: TRBJ1-1; CDR3nt: TGTGCCAGTAGTATCGGAGAGAAGATTGAAGCTTTCTTT; CDR3aa: CASSIGEKIEAFF
v_gene: TRBV7-8; d_gene: -; len: 14; abundance: -; j_gene: TRBJ2-3; CDR3nt: TGTGCCAGCAGCCCGGCGGGGTGGGTAGATACGCAGTATTTT; CDR3aa: CASSPAGWVDTQYF
v_gene: TRBV3-1/TRBV3-2; d_gene: TRBD2; len: 16; abundance: -; j_gene: TRBJ2-3; CDR3nt: TGTGCCAGCAGCCAGGAGCGGGGGGGCTTAACAGATACGCAGTATTTT; CDR3aa: CASSQERGGLTDTQYF
v_gene: TRBV3-1/TRBV3-2; d_gene: TRBD1; len: 16; abundance: -; j_gene: TRBJ1-1; CDR3nt: TGTGCCAGCAGCCAAGTGAAGCCAGGGGGTAGGACTGAAGCTTTCTTT; CDR3aa: CASSQVKPGGRTEAFF
v_gene: TRBV4-2; d_gene: TRBD2; len: 16; abundance: once; j_gene: TRBJ2-3; CDR3nt: TGTGCCAGCAGCCAAGGAGGAGCGGGGTTCACAGATACGCAGTATTTT; CDR3aa: CASSQGGAGFTDTQYF
v_gene: TRBV6-5; d_gene: -; len: 15; abundance: -; j_gene: TRBJ1-6; CDR3nt: TGTGCCAGCATGCGTGGCGACGGGTTTTTTTCACCCCTCCACTTT; CDR3aa: CASMRGDGFFSPLHF
v_gene: TRBV19; d_gene: TRBD1; len: 15; abundance: -; j_gene: TRBJ1-1; CDR3nt: TGTGCCAGTAGTATTGGGACAGGGGATAACACTGAAGCTTTCTTT; CDR3aa: CASSIGTGDNTEAFF
v_gene: TRBV25-1; d_gene: -; len: 14; abundance: -; j_gene: TRBJ1-5; CDR3nt: TGTGCCAGCAGTAGCAGGGGTGGAAATCAGCCCCAGCATTTT; CDR3aa: CASSSRGGNQPQHF
v_gene: TRBV6-5; d_gene: TRBD1; len: 14; abundance: -; j_gene: TRBJ2-4; CDR3nt: TGTGCCAGCAGTTTCGGACAGGGGCCAAACATTCAGTACTTC; CDR3aa: CASSFGQGPNIQYF
v_gene: TRBV18; d_gene: -; len: 16; abundance: -; j_gene: TRBJ1-6; CDR3nt: TGTGCCAGCTCATCCTCGACCGGCGGCTATAATTCACCCCTCCACTTT; CDR3aa: CASSSSTGGYNSPLHF
v_gene: TRBV11-2; d_gene: TRBD2; len: 14; abundance: -; j_gene: TRBJ2-7; CDR3nt: TGTGCCAGCAGCCGCGGGGGAAACTCCTACGAGCAGTACTTC; CDR3aa: CASSRGGNSYEQYF
v_gene: TRBV6-4; d_gene: TRBD2; len: 14; abundance: -; j_gene: TRBJ2-3; CDR3nt: TGTGCCAGCAGTGACTCTAGCGGGGGAGATACGCAGTATTTT; CDR3aa: CASSDSSGGDTQYF
v_gene: TRBV2; d_gene: TRBD1; len: 13; abundance: few; j_gene: TRBJ1-6; CDR3nt: TGTGCCAGCACCGGGACAGGGCCTTCACCCCTCCACTTT; CDR3aa: CASTGTGPSPLHF
v_gene: TRBV7-9; d_gene: TRBD1; len: 15; abundance: -; j_gene: TRBJ2-5; CDR3nt: TGTGCCAGCAGCTCAGACAGGGGGCGGAGAGAGACCCAGTACTTC; CDR3aa: CASSSDRGRRETQYF
v_gene: TRBV4-1; d_gene: TRBD1; len: 16; abundance: -; j_gene: TRBJ1-5; CDR3nt: TGCGCCAGCAGCCAAGGGTTGGGGACAGGGAATCAGCCCCAGCATTTT; CDR3aa: CASSQGLGTGNQPQHF
v_gene: TRBV11-2; d_gene: TRBD1; len: 16; abundance: -; j_gene: TRBJ2-3; CDR3nt: TGTGCCAGCAGCCCTAGGGGGACAGGGGGAACAGATACGCAGTATTTT; CDR3aa: CASSPRGTGGTDTQYF
v_gene: TRBV2; d_gene: -; len: 12; abundance: -; j_gene: TRBJ1-2; CDR3nt: TGTGCCAGCAGTGGGCAGGAGGGCGGCTACACCTTC; CDR3aa: CASSGQEGGYTF
v_gene: TRBV4-3; d_gene: -; len: 13; abundance: -; j_gene: TRBJ1-1; CDR3nt: TGCGCCAGCAGCCGCGGGAGAGACACTGAAGCTTTCTTT; CDR3aa: CASSRGRDTEAFF
v_gene: TRBV9; d_gene: TRBD1; len: 16; abundance: -; j_gene: TRBJ2-5; CDR3nt: TGTGCCAGCAGCGTAGAGGGACAGGGGTGGATGGAGACCCAGTACTTC; CDR3aa: CASSVEGQGWMETQYF
v_gene: TRBV9; d_gene: TRBD1; len: 14; abundance: -; j_gene: TRBJ1-1; CDR3nt: TGTGCCAGCAGCGAGGACAGGGGTTTTTCAAGAGCTTTCTTT; CDR3aa: CASSEDRGFSRAFF
v_gene: TRBV6-2/TRBV6-3; d_gene: TRBD1; len: 15; abundance: -; j_gene: TRBJ1-4; CDR3nt: TGTGCCAGCAGTGTCAGGGGGCAACCTCGTGAAAAACTGTTTTTT; CDR3aa: CASSVRGQPREKLFF
v_gene: TRBV15; d_gene: TRBD1; len: 18; abundance: -; j_gene: TRBJ1-1; CDR3nt: TGTGCCACCAGCAGAGATCTGGGACAGGGTAAAGTGAACACTGAAGCTTTCTTT; CDR3aa: CATSRDLGQGKVNTEAFF
v_gene: TRBV14; d_gene: TRBD2; len: 19; abundance: -; j_gene: TRBJ2-1; CDR3nt: TGTGCCAGCAGCCAAGATAATTTTGTGGGGGGGAGACCGGTCAATGAGCAGTTCTTC; CDR3aa: CASSQDNFVGGRPVNEQFF
v_gene: TRBV10-1; d_gene: -; len: 14; abundance: -; j_gene: TRBJ2-3; CDR3nt: TGCGCCAGCAGTGAGAGCCAGGGCACAGATACGCAGTATTTT; CDR3aa: CASSESQGTDTQYF
v_gene: TRBV5-1; d_gene: -; len: 14; abundance: -; j_gene: TRBJ2-1; CDR3nt: TGCGCCAGCAGCTTAGTAGTTTTACCCAATGAGCAGTTCTTC; CDR3aa: CASSLVVLPNEQFF
v_gene: TRBV19; d_gene: TRBD2; len: 17; abundance: -; j_gene: TRBJ2-6; CDR3nt: TGTGCCAGTGAGCCGGGACTACCCCGCTCTGGGGCCAACGTCCTGACTTTC; CDR3aa: CASEPGLPRSGANVLTF
v_gene: TRBV28; d_gene: TRBD1; len: 13; abundance: -; j_gene: TRBJ2-7; CDR3nt: TGTGCCAGCAGTTTGACAGGGGCCTACGAGCAGTACTTC; CDR3aa: CASSLTGAYEQYF
v_gene: TRBV7-2; d_gene: -; len: 15; abundance: once; j_gene: TRBJ2-3; CDR3nt: TGTGCCAGCAGCTTAGTCTGGGGAGGTCGGGATACGCAGTATTTT; CDR3aa: CASSLVWGGRDTQYF
v_gene: TRBV10-3; d_gene: -; len: 16; abundance: -; j_gene: TRBJ2-4; CDR3nt: TGTGCCATCAGTGAGAGGGGGGGGGTGGAAAGTAAGATTCAGTACTTC; CDR3aa: CAISERGGVESKIQYF
v_gene: TRBV18; d_gene: TRBD1; len: 14; abundance: -; j_gene: TRBJ1-6; CDR3nt: TGTGCCAGCTCCACGGGACAGGATAATTCACCCCTCCACTTT; CDR3aa: CASSTGQDNSPLHF
v_gene: TRBV5-1; d_gene: -; len: 15; abundance: few; j_gene: TRBJ1-6; CDR3nt: TGCGCCAGCAGCGGTTCACAGGGAATAGCTTCACCCCTCCACTTT; CDR3aa: CASSGSQGIASPLHF
v_gene: TRBV7-9; d_gene: -; len: 14; abundance: -; j_gene: TRBJ1-1; CDR3nt: TGTGCCAGCAGCTTATCGGGAGGGTTAACTGAAGCTTTCTTT; CDR3aa: CASSLSGGLTEAFF
v_gene: TRBV7-9; d_gene: -; len: 14; abundance: -; j_gene: TRBJ2-1; CDR3nt: TGTGCCAGCAGCTTAGTCGCCCTAGGAGGTGAGCAGTTCTTC; CDR3aa: CASSLVALGGEQFF
v_gene: TRBV2; d_gene: TRBD1; len: 15; abundance: -; j_gene: TRBJ1-5; CDR3nt: TGTGCCAGCAGTGAAGCTAAGGGGGCGAGGCAGCCCCAGCATTTT; CDR3aa: CASSEAKGARQPQHF
v_gene: TRBV5-1; d_gene: -; len: 14; abundance: -; j_gene: TRBJ1-1; CDR3nt: TGCGCCAGCAGCTTGGGTTTCGGAGTTACTGAAGCTTTCTTT; CDR3aa: CASSLGFGVTEAFF
v_gene: TRBV5-6; d_gene: -; len: 14; abundance: -; j_gene: TRBJ2-5; CDR3nt: TGTGCCAGCAGCAGGGGGGGGGACCAAGAGACCCAGTACTTC; CDR3aa: CASSRGGDQETQYF
v_gene: TRBV28; d_gene: TRBD2; len: 14; abundance: -; j_gene: TRBJ2-1; CDR3nt: TGTGCCAGCACCCTAGCGGGGATGTACAATGAGCAGTTCTTC; CDR3aa: CASTLAGMYNEQFF
v_gene: TRBV2; d_gene: -; len: 14; abundance: -; j_gene: TRBJ1-6; CDR3nt: TGTGCCAGCGGGTCACAGGGATATAATTCACCCCTCCACTTT; CDR3aa: CASGSQGYNSPLHF
v_gene: TRBV28; d_gene: -; len: 16; abundance: -; j_gene: TRBJ1-3; CDR3nt: TGTGCCAGCAGCCCGGGAGGGTTTAGTACTGGAAACACCATATATTTT; CDR3aa: CASSPGGFSTGNTIYF
v_gene: TRBV3-1/TRBV3-2; d_gene: -; len: 15; abundance: -; j_gene: TRBJ1-6; CDR3nt: TGTGCCAGCAGCCAAGTCGAAGGAGGTAATTCACCCCTCCACTTT; CDR3aa: CASSQVEGGNSPLHF
v_gene: TRBV6-1; d_gene: -; len: 14; abundance: -; j_gene: TRBJ2-4; CDR3nt: TGTGCCAGCAGTGATCCCCTACAGGGAACGGCTCAGTACTTC; CDR3aa: CASSDPLQGTAQYF
v_gene: TRBV19; d_gene: -; len: 17; abundance: -; j_gene: TRBJ1-5; CDR3nt: TGTGCCAGTAGTAAAACCTTAGAGAACAGTCCCAATCAGCCCCAGCATTTT; CDR3aa: CASSKTLENSPNQPQHF
v_gene: TRBV4-2; d_gene: -; len: 16; abundance: -; j_gene: TRBJ2-2; CDR3nt: TGTGCCAGCAGCCATACCACAGGGCCGTGGACCGGGGAGCTGTTTTTT; CDR3aa: CASSHTTGPWTGELFF
v_gene: TRBV2; d_gene: TRBD1; len: 15; abundance: -; j_gene: TRBJ1-5; CDR3nt: TGTGCCAGCAGTGGTGGGGGACAGTCCAATCAGCCCCAGCATTTT; CDR3aa: CASSGGGQSNQPQHF
v_gene: TRBV24-1; d_gene: -; len: 16; abundance: -; j_gene: TRBJ1-2; CDR3nt: TGTGCCACCATACAGCGGGGCCGCTGTTACGACCATGGCTACACCTTC; CDR3aa: CATIQRGRCYDHGYTF
v_gene: TRBV19; d_gene: -; len: 15; abundance: once; j_gene: TRBJ1-5; CDR3nt: TGTGCCAGTAGTACGCCTTTTAGTAACAATCAGCCCCAGCATTTT; CDR3aa: CASSTPFSNNQPQHF
v_gene: TRBV5-1; d_gene: TRBD1; len: 17; abundance: -; j_gene: TRBJ2-1; CDR3nt: TGCGCCAGCAGCTTGGCCCGGACAGGGGGCTCCTACAATGAGCAGTTCTTC; CDR3aa: CASSLARTGGSYNEQFF
v_gene: TRBV28; d_gene: -; len: 13; abundance: -; j_gene: TRBJ1-1; CDR3nt: TGTGCCACCTCTGGCCCAATTAACACTGAAGCTTTCTTT; CDR3aa: CATSGPINTEAFF
v_gene: TRBV27; d_gene: -; len: 13; abundance: hyperexpanded; j_gene: TRBJ2-7; CDR3nt: TGTGCCAGCAGTTCCACAGTTGCCGGCGAGCAGTACTTC; CDR3aa: CASSSTVAGEQYF